This passage covers 20 T cell receptor beta chains from one sample sequenced in a study of T cell responses to AZD1222 COVID-19 vaccine. The assay was immunoSEQ multiplex PCR, and TCRdb's table has in-frame clones only and misses some. The sample contains some 72,000 clones, just over 90% of which appear only once. Sequencing was performed on peripheral blood, taken on day 0 of MenACWY control vaccination. The receptors were sampled from an adult in good health.

The J gene is TRBJ1-1, the V gene TRBV12-3 or TRBV12-4, with 10 positions matching TRBD1. This CDR3 comprises 13 residues. V dropped 7 bases and J dropped 5; count of bases not matched to a gene: 4. CDR3 DNA sequence: TGTGCCAGCACTCCGGGACAGGGGACTGAAGCTTTCTTT. As protein: CASTPGQGTEAFF.

This clone was observed once. This chain uses TRBV7-2 with TRBJ1-4, with 10 bases aligning to TRBD1. Per the germline V gene, CDR1 is SGHTA and CDR2 is FQGNSA. The CDR3 runs to 14 residues. J was trimmed by 7 bases and V by 5 bases; bases with no gene match: 4. The CDR3 DNA is TGTGCCAGCAGCCCGGGACAGGGGTTTGAAAAACTGTTTTTT. It specifies CASSPGQGFEKLFF.

The chain links TRBV3-1 (or the pseudogene TRBV3-2) to TRBJ1-1, with a possible D match to TRBD1 (6 bases). CDR3 size: 12 residues. Trimming removed 4 bases at V and 11 bases at J, with 14 bases between. The germline CDR1 and CDR2 sequences are LGHDT and YNNKEL (reference sequence). The CDR3 DNA reads as TGTGCCAGCAGCCCGGGACATCAACATGCTTTCTTT. Protein: CASSPGHQHAFF.

This clone was observed a few times. The rearrangement joins TRBV12-3 or TRBV12-4 to TRBJ2-2; D unresolved. The V end lost 0 bases, the J end lost 9 bases, and 8 bases lay between the germline ends. The CDR3 runs 13 residues. The CDR3 loop reads CASSLAKARELFF. In DNA, the CDR3 is TGTGCCAGCAGTTTAGCGAAAGCCCGGGAGCTGTTTTTT.

This rearrangement joins TRBV11-2 to TRBJ1-5; no definite D call. Germline V gene sequence: CDR1 SGHAT, CDR2 FQNNGV. Between the trimmed V and J ends, which lost 1 base and 5 bases, there was a span of 18 bases. The CDR3 length is 17 residues. CDR3 sequence (DNA): TGTGCCAGCAGCTTAGGTGGTAGGCCCGCGACGGATCAGCCCCAGCATTTT. The encoded protein is CASSLGGRPATDQPQHF.

The chain uses TRBV9 and TRBJ2-5; 15 bases are shared with TRBD2. The CDR3 has 20 amino acids. Losses at the gene ends were 0 bases for V and 2 bases for J; bases not matched to a gene: 11. Germline CDR1 is SGDLS and CDR2 is YYNGEE. This CDR3 is CASSVVPGTSGRLAQETQYF. The CDR3 coding sequence is TGTGCCAGCAGCGTAGTTCCCGGGACTAGCGGGAGGTTGGCTCAAGAGACCCAGTACTTC. The full variable domain, rest sourced from reference TRBV9 and TRBJ2-5, is DSGVTQTPKHLITATGQRVTLRCSPRSGDLSVYWYQQSLDQGLQFLIQYYNGEERAKGNILERFSAQQFPDLHSELNLSSLELGDSALYFCASSVVPGTSGRLAQETQYFGPGTRLLVL.

The CDR3 loop reads CASSLLAGGGDEQFF. In DNA form, the CDR3 reads TGTGCCAGCAGCTTACTAGCGGGGGGCGGCGATGAGCAGTTCTTC. The rearrangement uses TRBV28 and TRBJ2-1; 12 bases are shared with TRBD2. CDR1 and CDR2 (germline): MDHEN, SYDVKM. The CDR3 totals 15 residues. V lost 6 bases to trimming and J lost 8 bases; unmatched junction nucleotides: 8.

The chain has TRBV14 and TRBJ2-3, with D uncertain. Per the germline V gene, CDR1 is SGHDN and CDR2 is FVKESK. Trimming cost V 3 bases and J 0 bases, with 10 bases left between them. This CDR3 comprises 15 residues. CDR3: CASSHSGASTDTQYF. The CDR3 DNA sequence: TGTGCCAGCAGCCATTCAGGAGCCAGCACAGATACGCAGTATTTT.

The V gene is TRBV3-1 (or the pseudogene TRBV3-2), the J gene TRBJ2-1, with 13 nucleotides matching TRBD2. Trimming removed 4 bases from V and 13 bases from J; junction bases left unmatched: 16. Per the germline V gene, CDR1 is LGHDT and CDR2 is YNNKEL (reference sequence). The length of the CDR3 is 17 residues. The CDR3 sequence: CASSRLSGLAGASSQFF. Here the CDR3 DNA reads TGTGCCAGCAGCCGATTATCCGGACTAGCGGGGGCTTCCTCCCAGTTCTTC.

The gene calls are TRBV3-1 (or the pseudogene TRBV3-2) and TRBJ2-7, with D possibly TRBD1 on 8 matching bases. This CDR3 is built from 13 residues. Trimming removed 6 bases from V and 4 bases from J, with 13 bases in between. From germline, CDR1 is LGHDT and CDR2 YNNKEL (reference sequence). This CDR3 reads CASRQGGGYEQYF. The CDR3 nucleotides are TGTGCCAGCAGACAGGGGGGAGGGTACGAGCAGTACTTC.

This clone was seen just once. The rearrangement uses TRBV6-2 or TRBV6-3 and TRBJ2-5; TRBD2 is a possible D gene (6 bases). Germline V gene sequence: CDR1 MNHEY, CDR2 SVGEGT. The CDR3 contains 15 residues. Trimming took 5 bases from V and 5 from J, leaving 18 bases between them. The CDR3 DNA sequence: TGTGCCAGCAGTCCCCTAGCGCGCCCTACGGAGACCCAGTACTTC. It codes for CASSPLARPTETQYF.

The rearrangement links TRBV11-2 to TRBJ2-3, with a tentative D call TRBD1 (5 bases). With 5 bases removed from V and 8 bases from J, the gap between germline ends came to 11 bases. The CDR3 extends over 12 amino acids. Per the germline V gene, CDR1 is SGHAT and CDR2 is FQNNGV. The CDR3: CASSAGIATQYF. As DNA, the CDR3 is TGTGCCAGCAGCGCAGGGATCGCTACGCAGTATTTT.

The J gene is TRBJ2-5, the V gene TRBV3-1 (or the pseudogene TRBV3-2), with 8 nucleotides matching TRBD1. Looked up from germline, CDR1 is LGHDT and CDR2 is YNNKEL (reference sequence). J lost 4 bases, V lost 1 base, and 5 bases had no gene match. This CDR3 is built from 15 residues. CDR3 DNA sequence: TGTGCCAGCAGCCAAGTGACAGGGGTGGGAGAGACCCAGTACTTC. Translation: CASSQVTGVGETQYF.

The CDR3 protein is CASQANAGSGNTIYF. The DNA for the CDR3 is TGTGCCAGCCAGGCTAACGCCGGGTCTGGAAACACCATATATTTT. This rearrangement joins TRBV7-9 to TRBJ1-3; D ambiguous. Trimming left V 8 bases short and J 1 base short, with 15 bases between. This CDR3 comprises 15 residues. In germline, CDR1 is SEHNR, CDR2 FQNEAQ (reference sequence).

The chain is built from TRBV14 and TRBJ1-4, with D possibly TRBD1 on 5 matching bases. CDR1 SGHDN and CDR2 FVKESK come from the germline V gene. V gave up 5 bases and J gave up 7 bases, with 17 bases separating them. The CDR3 consists of 15 residues. CDR3 DNA: TGTGCCAGCAGCAGACCCCAGGGTGGTATTGAAAAACTGTTTTTT. Its protein product is CASSRPQGGIEKLFF.

The rearrangement joins TRBV6-5 to TRBJ1-2, with TRBD1 matching over 8 bases. Germline V gene lookup returns CDR1 MNHEY and CDR2 SVGAGI. V lost 4 bases and J lost 3; bases outside the gene matches: 4. The CDR3 is 14 residues long. As DNA, the CDR3 is TGTGCCAGCAGTTGGGACAGGTCGGACTATGGCTACACCTTC. The encoded protein is CASSWDRSDYGYTF.

This clone was found a few times. The CDR3 here is CASSSHYEQYF. CDR3 sequence (DNA): TGTGCCAGCAGCTCCCACTACGAGCAGTACTTC. V and J are TRBV7-2 and TRBJ2-7; unclear D gene. CDR1 and CDR2 (germline): SGHTA, FQGNSA. V was pared by 4 bases and J by 3 bases, with 4 bases between. The CDR3 has 11 residues.

The chain links TRBV25-1 to TRBJ1-1, with no clear D. This CDR3 spans 15 amino acids. Trimming cost V 7 bases and J 3 bases, with 18 bases left between them. Germline V gives CDR1 MGHDK, CDR2 SYGVNS. The CDR3: CASKISVIVYTEAFF. CDR3 nucleotide sequence: TGTGCCAGCAAGATTAGTGTTATTGTATACACTGAAGCTTTCTTT.

V and J are TRBV2 and TRBJ2-3; 13 bases align to TRBD2. Germline loops: CDR1 SNHLY, CDR2 FYNNEI. The CDR3 has 15 residues. V lost 7 bases to trimming and J lost 2 bases; unmatched junction nucleotides: 3. CDR3 DNA: TGTGCCAGCACTACTAGCGGGGGGGCCACAGATACGCAGTATTTT. Its translation: CASTTSGGATDTQYF. Supplemented by reference TRBV2 and TRBJ2-3, the full variable domain reads EPEVTQTPSHQVTQMGQEVILRCVPISNHLYFYWYRQILGQKVEFLVSFYNNEISEKSEIFDDQFSVERPDGSNFTLKIRSTKLEDSAMYFCASTTSGGATDTQYFGPGTRLTVL.

The chain links TRBV24-1 to TRBJ2-3; 9 positions agree with TRBD1. V shed 5 bases, J shed 2 bases, and the junction held 10 bases outside the gene matches. The CDR3 is 17 amino acids. CDR1 is KGHDR, CDR2 SFDVKD, per germline. The CDR3 reads CATSGPQRDRDTDTQYF. For the CDR3, the DNA is TGTGCCACCAGTGGCCCCCAAAGGGACAGGGACACAGATACGCAGTATTTT.